These T cell receptor beta chains were read from a single sample in a study of blood T cell repertoires in COVID-19. Profiling relied on immunoSEQ multiplex PCR, and the TCRdb table lists in-frame clones only, not all of them. The sample includes about 51,000 clones, approximately 86% of them seen just once. The sample consisted of peripheral blood. Every receptor here comes from a man at least 80 years old with active COVID-19. The CDR3 runs from the conserved cysteine through the conserved F or W. D genes are given only for firm matches. Clone size is given for some rows only: seen once, a few or many times, or a class if the clone is expanded.

CASSFGGELETQYF,TGTGCCAGCAGCTTCGGTGGGGAGTTAGAGACCCAGTACTTC,NA,TRBV5-8,TRBJ2-5,NA
CAISPGLVTPGELFF,TGTGCCATCAGCCCAGGACTAGTTACGCCCGGGGAGCTGTTTTTT,TRBD2,TRBV10-3,TRBJ2-2,NA
CASSFSSGSPRDTQYF,TGTGCCAGCAGCTTCTCTAGCGGGAGTCCCCGGGATACGCAGTATTTT,TRBD2,TRBV7-2,TRBJ2-3,NA
CASSVAGTDLDAQYF,TGTGCCAGTAGTGTCGCCGGGACAGACTTAGATGCGCAGTATTTT,TRBD1,TRBV19,TRBJ2-3,NA
CASSRLAGGSEQYF,TGTGCCAGCTCACGGCTAGCGGGAGGGTCCGAGCAGTACTTC,TRBD2,TRBV18,TRBJ2-7,NA
CASSLLVSGTSYNEQFF,TGTGCCAGCAGTTTATTAGTTAGCGGGACCTCCTACAATGAGCAGTTCTTC,TRBD2,TRBV28,TRBJ2-1,NA
CASSTLHGGARDGYTF,TGTGCCAGCAGCACCCTTCATGGAGGGGCGCGGGATGGCTACACCTTC,NA,TRBV21-1,TRBJ1-2,NA
CASSPAWAGVGSEQYF,TGTGCCAGCAGCCCGGCCTGGGCGGGAGTTGGTTCCGAGCAGTACTTC,TRBD2,TRBV6-2/TRBV6-3,TRBJ2-7,medium-sized
CASSHKGGTASYEQYF,TGTGCCAGCAGCCACAAGGGCGGGACGGCCTCCTACGAGCAGTACTTC,NA,TRBV28,TRBJ2-7,NA
CASWGQGYSPLHF,TGTGCCAGCTGGGGACAGGGGTATTCACCCCTCCACTTT,TRBD1,TRBV28,TRBJ1-6,NA
CARGGNQPQHF,TGTGCCAGGGGGGGGAATCAGCCCCAGCATTTT,NA,TRBV27,TRBJ1-5,NA
CASSTGTSRSTDTQYF,TGTGCCAGTAGTACCGGGACTAGCAGGAGCACAGATACGCAGTATTTT,TRBD2,TRBV19,TRBJ2-3,NA
CASSLPTSGSTDEQFF,TGCGCCAGCAGCTTACCCACTAGCGGGAGTACCGATGAGCAGTTCTTC,TRBD2,TRBV5-1,TRBJ2-1,once
CASSRGQAPSNYGYTF,TGTGCCAGCAGTAGGGGACAGGCCCCCTCTAACTATGGCTACACCTTC,TRBD1,TRBV28,TRBJ1-2,NA
CASSFLAGGAETQYF,TGTGCCAGCAGCTTTTTGGCAGGGGGCGCGGAGACCCAGTACTTC,TRBD1,TRBV7-9,TRBJ2-5,NA